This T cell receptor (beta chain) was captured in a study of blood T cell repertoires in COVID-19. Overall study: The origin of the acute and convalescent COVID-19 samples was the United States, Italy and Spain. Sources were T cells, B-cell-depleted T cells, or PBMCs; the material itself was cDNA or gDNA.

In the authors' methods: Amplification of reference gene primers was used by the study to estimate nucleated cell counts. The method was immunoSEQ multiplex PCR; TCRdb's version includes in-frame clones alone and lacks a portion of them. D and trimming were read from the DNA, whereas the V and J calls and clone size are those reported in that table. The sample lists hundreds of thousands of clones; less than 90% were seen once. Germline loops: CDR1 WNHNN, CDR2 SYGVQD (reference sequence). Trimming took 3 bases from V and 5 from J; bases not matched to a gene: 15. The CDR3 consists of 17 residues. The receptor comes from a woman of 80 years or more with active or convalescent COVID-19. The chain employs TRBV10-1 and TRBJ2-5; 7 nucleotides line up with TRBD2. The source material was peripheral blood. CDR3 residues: CASSDSPARWGGETQYF. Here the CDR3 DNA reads TGCGCCAGCAGTGATTCCCCCGCGAGGTGGGGAGGGGAGACCCAGTACTTC.